Below, 27 T cell receptor beta chains from the same sample are listed, as sequenced in a study of T cell responses to AZD1222 COVID-19 vaccine. TCRdb's copy holds only in-frame clones and misses some; the assay was immunoSEQ multiplex PCR. There are about 190,000 clones in the sample; around 94% occur only once, and roughly 1.3% lies in the top ten. The sequences come from peripheral blood, collected on day 0 of AZD1222 vaccination. The source of these receptors is an adult in good health.

This chain joins TRBV27 and TRBJ1-2; a possible D gene is TRBD1 (6 bases). The CDR3 contains 13 residues. Germline V gene data show CDR1 as MNHEY and CDR2 as SMNVEV (reference sequence). V was trimmed by 3 bases and J by 10 bases, leaving 15 bases between them. The CDR3 region has the DNA TGTGCCAGCAGTTTGAGACAAGGGGGAAACTACACCTTC. Translated, it gives CASSLRQGGNYTF.

The rearrangement links TRBV6-4 to TRBJ1-2, with TRBD1 matching 12 bases. J gave up 8 bases and V 5 bases, and 18 bases lay outside the gene matches. CDR1 and CDR2 from the germline V gene are MRHNA and SNTAGT. The CDR3 is made up of 18 amino acids. As DNA, the CDR3 is TGTGCCAGCAGTTTGATAGCCGGGACAGGGGGCGGTCTTCAGGGCTACACCTTC. This sequence encodes CASSLIAGTGGGLQGYTF.

The J gene is TRBJ1-4, the V gene TRBV4-2, with TRBD1 matching over 11 bases. Germline loops: CDR1 LGHNA, CDR2 YNFKEQ. V trimming: 0 bases; J trimming: 8 bases; junction bases outside the gene matches: 2. The CDR3 contains 15 residues. The CDR3 DNA follows: TGTGCCAGCAGCCAAGACGGGACAGGGGGAGAAAAACTGTTTTTT. Translating it yields CASSQDGTGGEKLFF.

The chain has TRBV15 and TRBJ2-3; weak D call: TRBD2 (6 bases). The germline V gene encodes CDR1 LNHNV and CDR2 YYDKDF (reference sequence). The CDR3 consists of 16 residues. Trimming stripped 0 bases from V and 1 base from J, with 11 bases between. As DNA, the CDR3 is TGTGCCACCAGCAGAGATACGCGGGGTCGCACAGATACGCAGTATTTT. Protein sequence: CATSRDTRGRTDTQYF.

The J gene is TRBJ2-1, the V gene TRBV6-1, with 7 nucleotides matching TRBD2. Germline values: CDR1 MNHNS, CDR2 SASEGT. The length of the CDR3 is 16 residues. V shed 0 bases, J shed 15 bases, and the junction held 17 bases outside the gene matches. CDR3 nucleotides: TGTGCCAGCAGTGAAGCGCAACTAACTAGCGCGGCTCTCTTGTTCTTC. Translation gives CASSEAQLTSAALLFF.

The chain is built from TRBV20-1 and TRBJ2-5; D possibly corresponds to TRBD2 (6 bases). Germline values: CDR1 DFQATT, CDR2 SNEGSKA (reference sequence). V was trimmed by 3 bases and J by 5 bases, leaving 19 bases between them. The CDR3 totals 15 residues. The chain's CDR3 is CSASHPFGRGETQYF. For the CDR3, the DNA is TGCAGTGCTAGTCACCCGTTCGGCCGGGGGGAGACCCAGTACTTC.

This clone was seen only a few times. An end of the junction does not agree with germline; a read error may underlie this. The chain uses TRBV7-9 and TRBJ2-7; D is possibly TRBD1 or TRBD2 (5 bases each). The CDR3 covers 13 residues. Germline V gene lookup returns CDR1 SEHNR and CDR2 FQNEAQ (reference sequence). CDR3 DNA sequence: TGTGCCAGCAGCTACAAAACAACGGCAGGGAGAAACTTC. Translated, it gives CASSYKTTAGRNF. Variable domain in full (rest from reference TRBV7-9 and TRBJ2-7): DTGVSQNPRHKITKRGQNVTFRCDPISEHNRLYWYRQTLGQGPEFLTYFQNEAQLEKSRLLSDRFSAERPKGSFSTLEIQRTEQGDSAMYLCASSYKTTAGRNFGPGTRLTVT.

This chain joins TRBV20-1 and TRBJ1-2; D unresolved. V was cut by 3 bases and J by 7 bases, with 12 bases left in between. The CDR3 consists of 12 residues. Germline V lookup: CDR1 DFQATT, CDR2 SNEGSKA (reference sequence). Written as DNA, the CDR3 is TGCAGTGCTAGTACGGAGAATACTGGCTACACCTTC. It translates to CSASTENTGYTF.

In regard to this clone: One junction end disagrees with the germline gene, perhaps due to a read error. The chain employs TRBV11-2 and TRBJ2-7; 7 bases agree with TRBD2. From germline, CDR1 is SGHAT and CDR2 FQNNGV. The CDR3 length is 16 residues. The DNA of the CDR3 is TGTGCCAGCAGCTTCGCACCTACACCCCGGGACTACGGGCAGTACTTC. This encodes CASSFAPTPRDYGQYF.

Only one count was recorded for this clone. This chain joins TRBV2 and TRBJ1-2, with D uncertain. Trimming pared 4 bases from V and 5 bases from J, leaving 11 bases between. The CDR3 length is 13 residues. Germline CDR1 reads SNHLY; CDR2 reads FYNNEI. The CDR3 protein is CASSGALDYGYTF. CDR3 DNA: TGTGCCAGCAGTGGGGCACTCGATTATGGCTACACCTTC.

The gene calls are TRBV6-4 and TRBJ2-6; a possible D gene is TRBD2 (6 bases). The V end was cut by 3 bases, the J end by 0 bases, with 9 bases between. This CDR3 is built from 16 residues. Germline V CDR1 and CDR2: MRHNA, SNTAGT. In DNA form, the CDR3 reads TGTGCCAGCAGTGAATTTAGCGGCTCTGGGGCCAACGTCCTGACTTTC. Its protein product is CASSEFSGSGANVLTF.

The chain carries TRBV7-9 and TRBJ1-4, with 7 bases matching TRBD1. V shed 5 bases and J 5 bases; nucleotides not matched to a gene: 8. The CDR3 covers 15 residues. From germline, CDR1 is SEHNR and CDR2 FQNEAQ (reference sequence). For the CDR3, the DNA is TGTGCCAGCAGCGGCCGGGACAGAAAAAATGAAAAACTGTTTTTT. Translated, it gives CASSGRDRKNEKLFF.

This clone was observed once. The sample contains more than one DNA sequence encoding this CDR3. The V gene is TRBV5-4, the J gene TRBJ1-4; tentative D call: TRBD1 (5 bases). V gave up 2 bases and J gave up 0 bases, with 8 bases separating them. The CDR3 loop spans 15 amino acids. The germline V gene has CDR1 SGHNT and CDR2 YYREEE (reference sequence). The CDR3 DNA follows: TGTGCCAGCAGCTTCGGGGGGACAACTAATGAAAAACTGTTTTTT. Its translation: CASSFGGTTNEKLFF.

V and J are TRBV5-6 and TRBJ1-3; a weak D match, TRBD1 (6 bases). The CDR3 sequence is 15 residues long. Germline values: CDR1 SGHDT, CDR2 YYEEEE. V gave up 4 bases and J gave up 8 bases, with 19 bases separating them. The CDR3 reads CASSIEAGAVDTIYF. The DNA of the CDR3 is TGTGCCAGCAGCATAGAGGCGGGGGCGGTAGACACCATATATTTT.

The chain recombines TRBV28 with TRBJ1-1; D is undetermined. V lost 3 bases, J lost 9 bases, and 11 bases lay in between. Germline V gives CDR1 MDHEN, CDR2 SYDVKM. The CDR3 spans 12 residues. DNA for the CDR3: TGTGCCAGCAGTTTTTCGGGAGTGAAAGCTTTCTTT. Translating it yields CASSFSGVKAFF.

The rearrangement links TRBV6-6 to TRBJ1-1; possible D gene TRBD1, 6 bases. CDR3 length equals 14 residues. Germline lookup yields CDR1 MNHNY and CDR2 SVGAGI (reference sequence). V was clipped by 2 bases and J by 1 base, with 8 bases between them. CDR3 DNA: TGTGCCAGCAGTTACGAGGGACAGAACACTGAAGCTTTCTTT. Residues: CASSYEGQNTEAFF.

V gene TRBV7-3 combines with J gene TRBJ2-1, with 11 bases identical to TRBD2. The CDR3 has 14 amino acids. The junction had 2 bases not matched to a gene; V was cut back by 3 bases and J by 7 bases. Germline CDR1 SGHTA, CDR2 FQGTGA. DNA for the CDR3: TGTGCCAGCAGCTTTTCTAGCGGGGGGAATGAGCAGTTCTTC. Its protein is CASSFSSGGNEQFF.

This sequence joins TRBV19 and TRBJ2-1; 8 positions agree with TRBD2. The CDR3 extends over 12 amino acids. Germline V gives CDR1 LNHDA, CDR2 SQIVND (reference sequence). Losses at the gene ends were 4 bases for V and 13 bases for J; bases not matched to a gene: 6. The DNA for the CDR3 is TGTGCCAGTAGTACAAAGGGACTAGTACAGTTCTTC. This codes for CASSTKGLVQFF.

The V and J genes are TRBV5-1 and TRBJ1-2; 8 positions match TRBD1. The V gene's germline CDR1 is SGHRS and CDR2 YFSETQ. This CDR3 is built from 13 residues. Trimming removed 4 bases from V and 6 bases from J; junction bases left unmatched: 5. The CDR3 loop reads CASSIQGVDGYTF. For the CDR3, the DNA is TGCGCCAGCAGCATACAGGGGGTTGATGGCTACACCTTC. The full variable domain, in which reference TRBV5-1 and TRBJ1-2 provide the parts outside the CDR3, is KAGVTQTPRYLIKTRGQQVTLSCSPISGHRSVSWYQQTPGQGLQFLFEYFSETQRNKGNFPGRFSGRQFSNSRSEMNVSTLELGDSALYLCASSIQGVDGYTFGSGTRLTVV.

This clone occurred once. This chain links TRBV19 with TRBJ1-1, with D maybe TRBD1 (5 bases). The germline V gene has CDR1 LNHDA and CDR2 SQIVND (reference sequence). V lost 1 base and J lost 7, with 10 bases in between. CDR3 length equals 13 residues. The CDR3 sequence: CASSIGRQLEAFF. The CDR3 bases are TGTGCCAGTAGTATAGGAAGACAGCTTGAAGCTTTCTTT.

This clone was counted only a few times. This chain uses TRBV2 with TRBJ1-2, with D unresolved. V was shortened by 6 bases and J by 4 bases, with 9 bases between the two germline ends. Germline V CDR1 and CDR2: SNHLY, FYNNEI. This CDR3 is 12 amino acids long. The CDR3 DNA reads TGTGCCAGCAGGGAATGGGGCTATGGCTACACCTTC. This encodes CASREWGYGYTF.

V and J are TRBV5-5 and TRBJ2-1; D is undetermined. Germline-derived CDR1 and CDR2 are SGHKS and YYEKEE (reference sequence). V dropped 1 base and J dropped 5 bases, with 7 bases sitting between them. The CDR3 loop spans 13 amino acids. Written as DNA, the CDR3 is TGTGCCAGCAGCTTGCAGCTCCACAATGAGCAGTTCTTC. Protein product: CASSLQLHNEQFF.

The chain couples TRBV19 to TRBJ1-2; 7 nucleotides match TRBD1. The CDR3 contains 15 residues. V lost 5 bases and J lost 3; bases outside the gene matches: 9. The V gene's germline CDR1 is LNHDA and CDR2 SQIVND (reference sequence). CDR3 loop: CASSGGTANDYGYTF. The CDR3 nucleotides read TGTGCCAGTAGTGGCGGGACAGCAAATGACTATGGCTACACCTTC.

The J gene is TRBJ1-4, the V gene TRBV12-3 or TRBV12-4, with 7 bases identical to TRBD1. The CDR3 covers 13 residues. J was trimmed by 8 bases and V by 5 bases; bases with no gene match: 5. The CDR3 DNA is TGTGCCAGCAGTATCCGGGACAGAGAAAAACTGTTTTTT. This translates into CASSIRDREKLFF.

A single count supports this clone. The J gene is TRBJ2-1, the V gene TRBV2; 7 bases map to TRBD1. The CDR3 has 15 amino acids. The V gene end was trimmed by 4 bases and the J gene end by 0 bases; junction bases not matched to a gene: 3. Germline V gene data show CDR1 as SNHLY and CDR2 as FYNNEI. CDR3 bases: TGTGCCAGCAGTGGGGGACAGAGCTCCTACAATGAGCAGTTCTTC. Its protein is CASSGGQSSYNEQFF.

CDR3 in amino acids: CASSQAADRELFF. The CDR3 DNA sequence: TGCGCCAGCAGCCAGGCTGCCGACAGGGAACTGTTTTTT. The chain links TRBV4-1 to TRBJ1-4; 7 bases match TRBD1. Germline V gene lookup returns CDR1 MGHRA and CDR2 YSYEKL. V trimming: 3 bases; J trimming: 12 bases; junction bases outside the gene matches: 7. The CDR3 is 13 residues long.

This rearrangement joins TRBV24-1 to TRBJ1-5; 9 bases align to TRBD1. V was clipped by 4 bases and J by 2 bases; unmatched bases: 8. The CDR3 totals 17 residues. CDR1 and CDR2 (germline): KGHDR, SFDVKD. In DNA form, the CDR3 reads TGTGCCACCAGTGACGCCGAGGACAGGGGAGGCAATCAGCCCCAGCATTTT. Amino acids: CATSDAEDRGGNQPQHF.